This T cell receptor beta chain is from a study of T cells after yellow fever vaccination. TCRdb passed the 5' RACE reads through MiXCR, listing each CDR3 protein once. The table shows approximately 580,000 distinct CDR3 sequences, with 17% occurring only once. Germline V CDR1 and CDR2: LNHNV, YYDKDF (reference sequence). Deletions cut 7 bases from V and 4 bases from J, with 16 bases between. The CDR3 consists of 14 residues. The sequenced sample was PBMCs, obtained about 5 days after the first yellow fever vaccination. The rearrangement links TRBV15 to TRBJ1-2, with D possibly matching TRBD1 (5 bases). This clonotype was obtained from a man aged 18 to 30 who received the YFV17D yellow fever vaccine. In DNA, the CDR3 is TGTGCCACCACCAGGACAAGTACGTCCTATGGCTACACCTTC. This codes for CATTRTSTSYGYTF.